This is a list of T cell receptor beta chains from one sample in a study of shared clonotypes between healthy human individuals. Sequencing used immunoSEQ multiplex PCR; TCRdb keeps in-frame clones, though not all of them. The sample lists millions of clones, more than 90% occurring once. What was sequenced was naive CD4+ T cells sorted from blood. The origin of the receptors is a man aged 18-30 years in good health. Both conserved end residues are part of each CDR3. Fields, in order: J gene, clone size, D gene, V gene, CDR3 DNA, CDR3 protein. D genes are given only for firm matches. Rows may omit the clone size; those that give it use once, few, many or a size class.

j_gene: TRBJ1-1
abundance: -
d_gene: -
v_gene: TRBV30
CDR3nt: TGTGCCTGGAATACGCTACAGGGCACTGAAGCTTTCTTT
CDR3aa: CAWNTLQGTEAFF

j_gene: TRBJ2-7
abundance: once
d_gene: TRBD1
v_gene: TRBV4-3
CDR3nt: TGCGCCAGCAGCCAGAGGACAGGGGGTGCCTACGAGCAGTACTTC
CDR3aa: CASSQRTGGAYEQYF

j_gene: TRBJ1-4
abundance: -
d_gene: -
v_gene: TRBV5-1
CDR3nt: TGCGCCAGCAGCTTGGAAGGGGACGAAAAACTGTTTTTT
CDR3aa: CASSLEGDEKLFF

j_gene: TRBJ1-2
abundance: -
d_gene: -
v_gene: TRBV5-1
CDR3nt: TGCGCCAGCAGGCGGCTAAGGGAGGAGAACTATGGCTACACCTTC
CDR3aa: CASRRLREENYGYTF

j_gene: TRBJ2-1
abundance: -
d_gene: -
v_gene: TRBV2
CDR3nt: TGTGCCAGCAGTACCTCTCCGGGAAGATCCTACAATGAGCAGTTCTTC
CDR3aa: CASSTSPGRSYNEQFF

j_gene: TRBJ1-2
abundance: -
d_gene: TRBD1
v_gene: TRBV18
CDR3nt: TGTGCCAGCTCACCACGGACAGGAGGCGATGGCTACACCTTC
CDR3aa: CASSPRTGGDGYTF

j_gene: TRBJ2-7
abundance: -
d_gene: -
v_gene: TRBV5-8
CDR3nt: TGTGCCAGCAGCCTAGGGGGTTACGAGCAGTACTTC
CDR3aa: CASSLGGYEQYF

j_gene: TRBJ2-3
abundance: -
d_gene: TRBD1
v_gene: TRBV4-1
CDR3nt: TGCGCCAGCAGCCAATCCCCCGCCGGGACAGGGATTGAGGGTACGCAGTATTTT
CDR3aa: CASSQSPAGTGIEGTQYF

j_gene: TRBJ1-4
abundance: -
d_gene: -
v_gene: TRBV2
CDR3nt: TGTGCCAGCAGGGACGGGACGGCTTTTGAAAAACTGTTTTTT
CDR3aa: CASRDGTAFEKLFF

j_gene: TRBJ1-6
abundance: -
d_gene: -
v_gene: TRBV6-6
CDR3nt: TGTGCCAGCACCATTATGGGATTCGGAAATTCACCCCTCCACTTT
CDR3aa: CASTIMGFGNSPLHF

j_gene: TRBJ2-5
abundance: -
d_gene: TRBD2
v_gene: TRBV7-2
CDR3nt: TGTGCCAGCAGCTCCGTGAGCGCGGGAGGATTTGGGACCCAGTACTTC
CDR3aa: CASSSVSAGGFGTQYF

j_gene: TRBJ2-7
abundance: -
d_gene: -
v_gene: TRBV13
CDR3nt: TGTGCCAGCAGCCCCAGGCGGACAAGCTACGAGCAGTACTTC
CDR3aa: CASSPRRTSYEQYF

j_gene: TRBJ1-1
abundance: -
d_gene: -
v_gene: TRBV7-9
CDR3nt: TGTGCCAGCAGTACCCAGGGCGGGGGCACTGAAGCTTTCTTT
CDR3aa: CASSTQGGGTEAFF

j_gene: TRBJ2-3
abundance: once
d_gene: TRBD1
v_gene: TRBV9
CDR3nt: TGTGCCAGCAGCGTAGGGGACAGGGTGACAGATACGCAGTATTTT
CDR3aa: CASSVGDRVTDTQYF

j_gene: TRBJ2-5
abundance: -
d_gene: -
v_gene: TRBV2
CDR3nt: TGTGCCAGCAGAGGGGGAAAGGACCAGTACTTC
CDR3aa: CASRGGKDQYF

j_gene: TRBJ1-2
abundance: -
d_gene: -
v_gene: TRBV5-6
CDR3nt: TGTGCCAGCAGCTCCCAACGGGGGTGGTCCGTCGGCTACACCTTC
CDR3aa: CASSSQRGWSVGYTF

j_gene: TRBJ2-7
abundance: -
d_gene: -
v_gene: TRBV5-1
CDR3nt: TGCGCCAGCAGCTTGCGCAGGAGTTACTACGAGCAGTACTTC
CDR3aa: CASSLRRSYYEQYF

j_gene: TRBJ2-7
abundance: few
d_gene: -
v_gene: TRBV19
CDR3nt: TGTGCCAGTAGTACCGGGACACAATCCTACGAGCAGTACTTC
CDR3aa: CASSTGTQSYEQYF

j_gene: TRBJ1-3
abundance: once
d_gene: -
v_gene: TRBV25-1
CDR3nt: TGTGCCAGCAGGGACACCTACTCTGGAAACACCATATATTTT
CDR3aa: CASRDTYSGNTIYF

j_gene: TRBJ1-2
abundance: -
d_gene: TRBD1
v_gene: TRBV10-3
CDR3nt: TGTGCCATCAGCGCCGGGACAGGGGAAGGTCACGGGGGCTACACCTTC
CDR3aa: CAISAGTGEGHGGYTF

j_gene: TRBJ1-2
abundance: -
d_gene: TRBD1
v_gene: TRBV13
CDR3nt: TGTGCCAGCAGCGGACAGGGCCGCTATGGCTACACCTTC
CDR3aa: CASSGQGRYGYTF

j_gene: TRBJ2-3
abundance: -
d_gene: TRBD2
v_gene: TRBV2
CDR3nt: TGTGCCAGCGAGTCACGGACTAGCGGCAATTTACCGTATTTT
CDR3aa: CASESRTSGNLPYF

j_gene: TRBJ2-3
abundance: -
d_gene: TRBD2
v_gene: TRBV28
CDR3nt: TGTGCCAGCAGTCTCCGCGGGGGATCAGAAGATACGCAGTATTTT
CDR3aa: CASSLRGGSEDTQYF

j_gene: TRBJ2-1
abundance: -
d_gene: TRBD2
v_gene: TRBV11-2
CDR3nt: TGTGCCAGCAGCTTCCTAGCGGGGGGGGGTGAGCAGTTCTTC
CDR3aa: CASSFLAGGGEQFF

j_gene: TRBJ1-5
abundance: -
d_gene: -
v_gene: TRBV6-5
CDR3nt: TGTGCCAGCCGCCCGGGCTCGTGGAATCAGCCCCAGCATTTT
CDR3aa: CASRPGSWNQPQHF

j_gene: TRBJ2-2
abundance: -
d_gene: -
v_gene: TRBV30
CDR3nt: TGTGCCTGGAGTGTACCGATTGCGGGCACCGGGGAGCTGTTTTTT
CDR3aa: CAWSVPIAGTGELFF

j_gene: TRBJ2-3
abundance: -
d_gene: TRBD1
v_gene: TRBV19
CDR3nt: TGTGCCAGTAGTATTCAGGGGGGCACAGATACGCAGTATTTT
CDR3aa: CASSIQGGTDTQYF

j_gene: TRBJ1-4
abundance: once
d_gene: TRBD1
v_gene: TRBV6-6
CDR3nt: TGTGCCAGCAACAGGGGTCCTAATGAAAAACTGTTTTTT
CDR3aa: CASNRGPNEKLFF

j_gene: TRBJ2-7
abundance: -
d_gene: TRBD2
v_gene: TRBV5-1
CDR3nt: TGCGCCAGCAGCTTGGGACTAGCGGGAGGGTGGAACGAGCAGTACTTC
CDR3aa: CASSLGLAGGWNEQYF

j_gene: TRBJ2-1
abundance: -
d_gene: -
v_gene: TRBV7-8
CDR3nt: TGTGCCAGCAGCTTAAGGGGGGGATTTGGCAATGAGCAGTTCTTC
CDR3aa: CASSLRGGFGNEQFF

j_gene: TRBJ2-7
abundance: -
d_gene: TRBD1
v_gene: TRBV5-4
CDR3nt: TGTGCCAGCAGCTCGACGGGACAGGGGAACTACGAGCAGTACTTC
CDR3aa: CASSSTGQGNYEQYF

j_gene: TRBJ1-2
abundance: -
d_gene: TRBD1
v_gene: TRBV5-4
CDR3nt: TGTGCCAGCAGCTTGGGACAGGGGGTACTTACTAACTATGGCTACACCTTC
CDR3aa: CASSLGQGVLTNYGYTF

j_gene: TRBJ1-2
abundance: -
d_gene: -
v_gene: TRBV6-4
CDR3nt: TGTGCCAGCAGTGTAGAACAGGGAGGCCACTATGGCTACACCTTC
CDR3aa: CASSVEQGGHYGYTF

j_gene: TRBJ2-3
abundance: -
d_gene: -
v_gene: TRBV11-2
CDR3nt: TGTGCCAGCAGCCTCCTTCCTCGGGGGCCCGATACGCAGTATTTT
CDR3aa: CASSLLPRGPDTQYF

j_gene: TRBJ1-2
abundance: -
d_gene: TRBD1
v_gene: TRBV19
CDR3nt: TGTGCCAGTAGTAAAACCGGGACAGGGGGCGTCCTCTTCTATGGCTACACCTTC
CDR3aa: CASSKTGTGGVLFYGYTF

j_gene: TRBJ1-1
abundance: once
d_gene: TRBD1
v_gene: TRBV6-5
CDR3nt: TGTGCCAGCAGCTCCTGGGACAGTCAAGCTTTCTTT
CDR3aa: CASSSWDSQAFF

j_gene: TRBJ2-4
abundance: -
d_gene: TRBD1
v_gene: TRBV7-6
CDR3nt: TGTGCCAGCAGCTTAGGACAGGGGGCAAACATTCAGTACTTC
CDR3aa: CASSLGQGANIQYF

j_gene: TRBJ2-3
abundance: once
d_gene: TRBD2
v_gene: TRBV28
CDR3nt: TGTGCCAGCGGACTTACCCCGGGACTAGCGGGGGGCGGGGCAGATACGCAGTATTTT
CDR3aa: CASGLTPGLAGGGADTQYF

j_gene: TRBJ1-5
abundance: -
d_gene: -
v_gene: TRBV15
CDR3nt: TGTGCCACCAGCAGAGATCGAGGCTATAGCAATCAGCCCCAGCATTTT
CDR3aa: CATSRDRGYSNQPQHF

j_gene: TRBJ1-1
abundance: once
d_gene: -
v_gene: TRBV13
CDR3nt: TGTGCCAGCAGCCCCCGAGCGGGTGGAGAAGCTTTCTTT
CDR3aa: CASSPRAGGEAFF

j_gene: TRBJ2-7
abundance: -
d_gene: TRBD1
v_gene: TRBV5-1
CDR3nt: TGCGCCAGCAGCGCCTCCGGGACAGTCGTTTACGAGCAGTACTTC
CDR3aa: CASSASGTVVYEQYF

j_gene: TRBJ2-7
abundance: -
d_gene: -
v_gene: TRBV7-8
CDR3nt: TGTGCCAGCAGCTTAAGGGACTTTGAGCTTACGGGGCAGTACTTC
CDR3aa: CASSLRDFELTGQYF

j_gene: TRBJ1-5
abundance: -
d_gene: -
v_gene: TRBV12-5
CDR3nt: TGTGCTAGTGGTGAACAGGGTCTCCAGAATCAGCCCCAGCATTTT
CDR3aa: CASGEQGLQNQPQHF

j_gene: TRBJ2-7
abundance: -
d_gene: TRBD2
v_gene: TRBV9
CDR3nt: TGTGCCAGCAGCGTAGACGCTAGCGGGGGCTACGAGCAGTACTTC
CDR3aa: CASSVDASGGYEQYF

j_gene: TRBJ1-4
abundance: -
d_gene: -
v_gene: TRBV6-1
CDR3nt: TGTGCCAGCAGCATAGTCATTAATGAAAAACTGTTTTTT
CDR3aa: CASSIVINEKLFF

j_gene: TRBJ1-2
abundance: -
d_gene: TRBD1
v_gene: TRBV30
CDR3nt: TGTGCCTGGAGTATTAGCGGGTGGGGACAGTGGGGTGGGGACTATGGCTACACCTTC
CDR3aa: CAWSISGWGQWGGDYGYTF

j_gene: TRBJ1-2
abundance: -
d_gene: -
v_gene: TRBV19
CDR3nt: TGTGCCAGTAGTATAGATGGGACAACGTATGGCTACACCTTC
CDR3aa: CASSIDGTTYGYTF

j_gene: TRBJ2-7
abundance: -
d_gene: -
v_gene: TRBV7-3
CDR3nt: TGTGCCAGCAGCTTAGGACGGAACTACGAGCAGTACTTC
CDR3aa: CASSLGRNYEQYF

j_gene: TRBJ2-4
abundance: -
d_gene: -
v_gene: TRBV5-1
CDR3nt: TGCGCCAGCAGACTCGGTGAGGCGTTGGGAAACATTCAGTACTTC
CDR3aa: CASRLGEALGNIQYF

j_gene: TRBJ2-7
abundance: -
d_gene: -
v_gene: TRBV18
CDR3nt: TGTGCCAGCTCACCACTTGCGGGTCACGTAACCTACGAGCAGTACTTC
CDR3aa: CASSPLAGHVTYEQYF

j_gene: TRBJ2-1
abundance: -
d_gene: -
v_gene: TRBV2
CDR3nt: TGTGCCAGCAGTGATCTCTCCCCCGCCTACAATGAGCAGTTCTTC
CDR3aa: CASSDLSPAYNEQFF

j_gene: TRBJ2-1
abundance: -
d_gene: -
v_gene: TRBV2
CDR3nt: TGTGCCAGCAGTGAAACAGTATTCGCCTACAATGAGCAGTTCTTC
CDR3aa: CASSETVFAYNEQFF

j_gene: TRBJ2-1
abundance: once
d_gene: -
v_gene: TRBV28
CDR3nt: TGTGCCAGCAGCCCCCCCTACAATGAGCAGTTCTTC
CDR3aa: CASSPPYNEQFF

j_gene: TRBJ1-1
abundance: -
d_gene: -
v_gene: TRBV7-9
CDR3nt: TGTGCCAGCAGCTTAGGTCAGATGAACACTGAAGCTTTCTTT
CDR3aa: CASSLGQMNTEAFF

j_gene: TRBJ2-2
abundance: -
d_gene: TRBD1
v_gene: TRBV7-9
CDR3nt: TGTGCCAGCAGCCTTGGACAGGGGGCGACCACCGGGGAGCTGTTTTTT
CDR3aa: CASSLGQGATTGELFF

j_gene: TRBJ2-5
abundance: -
d_gene: -
v_gene: TRBV2
CDR3nt: TGTGCCAGCAGTGATCGAGAGACCCAGTACTTC
CDR3aa: CASSDRETQYF

j_gene: TRBJ2-7
abundance: once
d_gene: TRBD1
v_gene: TRBV7-9
CDR3nt: TGTGCCAGCAGTCCCGGGACAGGGGGCTACGAGCAGTACTTC
CDR3aa: CASSPGTGGYEQYF

j_gene: TRBJ2-3
abundance: -
d_gene: TRBD2
v_gene: TRBV2
CDR3nt: TGTGCCAGCTTGGCGGGGGGGGCAGATACGCAGTATTTT
CDR3aa: CASLAGGADTQYF

j_gene: TRBJ1-4
abundance: -
d_gene: TRBD1
v_gene: TRBV27
CDR3nt: TGTGCCAGCAGTCCCCTGGACAGGGACAATGAAAAACTGTTTTTT
CDR3aa: CASSPLDRDNEKLFF

j_gene: TRBJ1-1
abundance: -
d_gene: -
v_gene: TRBV5-1
CDR3nt: TGCGCCAGCAGCTTACCTAGCACTGAAGCTTTCTTT
CDR3aa: CASSLPSTEAFF